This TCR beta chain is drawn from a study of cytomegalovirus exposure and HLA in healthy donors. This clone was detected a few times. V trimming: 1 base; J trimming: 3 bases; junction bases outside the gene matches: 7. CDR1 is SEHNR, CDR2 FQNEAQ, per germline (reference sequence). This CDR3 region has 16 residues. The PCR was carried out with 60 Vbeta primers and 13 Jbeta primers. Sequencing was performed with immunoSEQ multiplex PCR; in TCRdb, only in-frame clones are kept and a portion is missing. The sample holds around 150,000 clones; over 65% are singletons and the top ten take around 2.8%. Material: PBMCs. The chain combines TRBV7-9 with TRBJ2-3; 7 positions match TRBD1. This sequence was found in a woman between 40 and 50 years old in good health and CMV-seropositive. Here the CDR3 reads CASSLGVGQTTDTQYF. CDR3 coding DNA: TGTGCCAGCAGCTTAGGTGTGGGACAGACTACAGATACGCAGTATTTT.